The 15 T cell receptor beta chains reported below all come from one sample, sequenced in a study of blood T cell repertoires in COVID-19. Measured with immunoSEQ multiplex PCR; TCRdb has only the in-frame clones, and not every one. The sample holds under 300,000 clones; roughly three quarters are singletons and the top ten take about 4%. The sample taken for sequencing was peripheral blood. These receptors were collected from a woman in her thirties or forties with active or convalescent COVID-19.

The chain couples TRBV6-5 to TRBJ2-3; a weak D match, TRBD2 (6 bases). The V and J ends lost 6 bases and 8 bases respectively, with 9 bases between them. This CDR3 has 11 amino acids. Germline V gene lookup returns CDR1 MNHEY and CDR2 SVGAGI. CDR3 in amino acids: CASSTSPTQYF. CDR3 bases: TGTGCCAGCAGCACTAGCCCTACGCAGTATTTT.

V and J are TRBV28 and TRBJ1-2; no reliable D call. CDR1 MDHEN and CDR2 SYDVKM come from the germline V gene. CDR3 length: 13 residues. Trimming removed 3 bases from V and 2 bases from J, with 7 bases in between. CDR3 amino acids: CASSFGINYGYTF. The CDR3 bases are TGTGCCAGCAGTTTCGGTATAAACTATGGCTACACCTTC.

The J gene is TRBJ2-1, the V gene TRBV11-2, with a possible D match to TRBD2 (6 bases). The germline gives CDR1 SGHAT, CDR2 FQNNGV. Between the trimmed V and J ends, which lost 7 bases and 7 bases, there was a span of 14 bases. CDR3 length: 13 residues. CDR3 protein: CASTRAGRNEQFF. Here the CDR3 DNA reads TGTGCCAGCACCCGGGCAGGGAGGAATGAGCAGTTCTTC.

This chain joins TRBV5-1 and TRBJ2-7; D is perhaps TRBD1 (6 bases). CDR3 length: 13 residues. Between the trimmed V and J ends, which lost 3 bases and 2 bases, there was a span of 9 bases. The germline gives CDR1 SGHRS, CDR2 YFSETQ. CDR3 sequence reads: CASSCRQAYEQYV. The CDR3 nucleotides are TGCGCCAGCAGCTGCCGACAGGCCTACGAGCAGTACGTC.

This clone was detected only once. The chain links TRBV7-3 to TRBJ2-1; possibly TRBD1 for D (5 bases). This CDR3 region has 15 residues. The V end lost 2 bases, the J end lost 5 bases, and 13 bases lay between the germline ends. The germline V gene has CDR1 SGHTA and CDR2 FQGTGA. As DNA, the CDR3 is TGTGCCAGCAGCTTAGGTAGGACAACTGACAATGAGCAGTTCTTC. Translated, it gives CASSLGRTTDNEQFF.

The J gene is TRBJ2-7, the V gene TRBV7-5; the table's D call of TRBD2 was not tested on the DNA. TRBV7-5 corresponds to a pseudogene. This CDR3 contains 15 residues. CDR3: CVRSSGSEFSYEQYV. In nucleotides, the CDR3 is TGTGTCAGAAGCTCCGGTAGCGAATTCTCCTACGAGCAGTACGTC.

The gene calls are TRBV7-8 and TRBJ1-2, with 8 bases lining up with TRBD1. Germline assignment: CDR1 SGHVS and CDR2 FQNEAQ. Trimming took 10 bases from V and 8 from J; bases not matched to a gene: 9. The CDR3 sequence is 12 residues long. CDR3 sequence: CATRTGSLGYTF. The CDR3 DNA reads TGTGCCACCAGGACAGGGAGTCTAGGCTACACCTTC.

DNA for the CDR3: TGTGCCAGCAGCTACGGGACAGGAGGCTACACCTTC. It specifies CASSYGTGGYTF. The V and J genes are TRBV3-1 (or the pseudogene TRBV3-2) and TRBJ1-2; 8 nucleotides match TRBD1. V gave up 5 bases and J gave up 8 bases; unmatched junction bases: 4. CDR3 length: 12 residues. Germline CDR1 is LGHDT and CDR2 is YNNKEL (reference sequence).

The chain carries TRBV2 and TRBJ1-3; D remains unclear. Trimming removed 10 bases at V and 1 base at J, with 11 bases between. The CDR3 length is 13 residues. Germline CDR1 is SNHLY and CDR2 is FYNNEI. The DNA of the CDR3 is TGTGCCACCCAAGGCGGGTCTGGAAACACCATATATTTT. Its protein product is CATQGGSGNTIYF.

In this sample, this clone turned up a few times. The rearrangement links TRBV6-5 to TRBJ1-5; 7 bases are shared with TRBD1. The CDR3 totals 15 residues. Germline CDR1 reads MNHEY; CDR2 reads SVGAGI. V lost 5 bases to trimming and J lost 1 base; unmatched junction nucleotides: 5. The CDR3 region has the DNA TGTGCCAGCAGTCCCTACAGGGGAAGCAATCAGCCCCAGCATTTT. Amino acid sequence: CASSPYRGSNQPQHF.

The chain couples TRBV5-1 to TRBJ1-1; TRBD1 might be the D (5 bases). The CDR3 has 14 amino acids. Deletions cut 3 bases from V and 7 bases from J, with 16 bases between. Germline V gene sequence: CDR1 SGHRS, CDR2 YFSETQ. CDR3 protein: CASSSSGTRGEAFF. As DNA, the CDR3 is TGCGCCAGCAGCTCCTCCGGGACGCGGGGTGAAGCTTTCTTT.

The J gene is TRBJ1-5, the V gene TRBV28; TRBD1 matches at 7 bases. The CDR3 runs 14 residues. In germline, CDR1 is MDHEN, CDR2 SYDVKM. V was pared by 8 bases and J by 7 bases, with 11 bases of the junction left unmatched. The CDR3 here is CASGGQAGVQPQHF. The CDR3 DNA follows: TGTGCCAGCGGAGGACAGGCTGGCGTCCAGCCCCAGCATTTT.

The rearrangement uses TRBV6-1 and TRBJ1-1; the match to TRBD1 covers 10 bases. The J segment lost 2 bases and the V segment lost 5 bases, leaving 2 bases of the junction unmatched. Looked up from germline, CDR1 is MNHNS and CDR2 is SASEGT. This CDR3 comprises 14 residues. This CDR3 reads CASSRTGGNTEAFF. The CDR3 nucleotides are TGTGCCAGCAGTCGGACAGGGGGAAACACTGAAGCTTTCTTT.

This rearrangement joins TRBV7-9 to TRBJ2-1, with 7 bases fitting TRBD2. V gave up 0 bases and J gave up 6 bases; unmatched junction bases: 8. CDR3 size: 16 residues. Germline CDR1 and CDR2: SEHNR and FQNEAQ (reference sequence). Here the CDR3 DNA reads TGTGCCAGCAGCTTAGCCGCGGGAGCTTCGGGCAATGAGCAGTTCTTC. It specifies CASSLAAGASGNEQFF.

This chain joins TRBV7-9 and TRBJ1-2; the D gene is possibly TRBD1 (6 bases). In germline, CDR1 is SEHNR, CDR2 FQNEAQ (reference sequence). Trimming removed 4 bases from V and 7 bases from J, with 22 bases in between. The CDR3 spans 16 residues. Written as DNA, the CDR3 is TGTGCCAGCAGCTCACCCTCACAGGGCCCCAGTGGTGGCTACACCTTC. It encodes CASSSPSQGPSGGYTF.